The 20 T cell receptor beta chains listed next were all sequenced from one sample in a study of early T cells in non-severe SARS-CoV-2 infection. A single record per CDR3 protein comes from TCRdb applying MiXCR to the 5' RACE reads. The sample lists approximately 65,000 distinct CDR3 sequences, over 9% seen once, with around 1.7% in the top ten. Sequences were obtained from whole blood. These receptors originate from an adult who was a healthcare worker with PCR-confirmed SARS-CoV-2 infection or an uninfected control (not recorded which).

There are many counts of this clonotype. This rearrangement joins TRBV7-9 to TRBJ1-1; D remains ambiguous. The CDR3 is 13 residues long. V was cut by 3 bases and J by 3 bases, with 8 bases left in between. Germline-derived CDR1 and CDR2 are SEHNR and FQNEAQ (reference sequence). CDR3 sequence: CASSFEPDTEAFF. DNA of the CDR3: TGTGCCAGCAGCTTTGAACCGGACACTGAAGCTTTCTTT.

This chain's CDR3 is CASGELLTRSEQYF. For the CDR3, the DNA is TGTGCCAGCGGAGAGTTATTAACGCGCAGCGAGCAGTACTTC. V usage is TRBV6-2 or TRBV6-3 and J usage is TRBJ2-7; no definite D call. This CDR3 contains 14 residues. Trimming took 8 bases from V and 6 from J, leaving 20 bases between them. Looked up from germline, CDR1 is MNHEY and CDR2 is SVGEGT.

This clonotype was observed a few times. J is TRBJ2-3 and V is TRBV20-1; 9 bases fit TRBD2. Germline V lookup: CDR1 DFQATT, CDR2 SNEGSKA (reference sequence). The junction had 7 bases not matched to a gene; V was cut back by 3 bases and J by 0 bases. The CDR3 consists of 16 residues. The CDR3 DNA sequence: TGCAGTGCTAGGGGAATGGCGGGGGGGAGCACAGATACGCAGTATTTT. This encodes CSARGMAGGSTDTQYF.

This clonotype was seen a handful of times. The chain uses TRBV25-1 and TRBJ1-1; unclear D gene. Per germline, CDR1 MGHDK and CDR2 SYGVNS. The CDR3 is 16 amino acids. The V end lost 0 bases, the J end lost 3 bases, and 14 bases lay between the germline ends. CDR3 coding DNA: TGTGCCAGCAGTGAATATTGGGAGAGGGAGGACACTGAAGCTTTCTTT. It encodes CASSEYWEREDTEAFF.

The rearrangement joins TRBV12-3 or TRBV12-4 to TRBJ1-5, with D unresolved. The CDR3 consists of 14 residues. Between the trimmed V and J ends, which lost 4 bases and 4 bases, there was a span of 11 bases. CDR3 nucleotides: TGTGCCAGCAGTTACCCGCCAGCGAATCAGCCCCAGCATTTT. This codes for CASSYPPANQPQHF.

This clonotype appeared a few times. V and J are TRBV7-8 and TRBJ1-2; 9 positions match TRBD1. The V segment lost 0 bases and the J segment 6 bases; nucleotides outside the gene matches: 8. Germline CDR1 SGHVS, CDR2 FQNEAQ. This CDR3 region has 16 residues. In DNA, the CDR3 is TGTGCCAGCAGCTTAGCGGGGACAGGGATACTAGATGGCTACACCTTC. Translated: CASSLAGTGILDGYTF.

V usage is TRBV5-1 and J usage is TRBJ2-5; tentative D call: TRBD1 (5 bases). Trimming pared 0 bases from V and 5 bases from J, leaving 8 bases between. The germline V gene encodes CDR1 SGHRS and CDR2 YFSETQ. This CDR3 comprises 13 residues. The CDR3 region has the DNA TGCGCCAGCAGCTTGGCAGGGCGGGAGACCCAGTACTTC. Translated: CASSLAGRETQYF.

A few counts support this clonotype. The V gene is TRBV7-2, the J gene TRBJ2-5; no reliable D call. Germline lookup yields CDR1 SGHTA and CDR2 FQGNSA. V was pared by 1 base and J by 2 bases, with 11 bases between. This CDR3 spans 15 amino acids. The CDR3 loop reads CASSLGGPFQETQYF. CDR3 coding DNA: TGTGCCAGCAGCTTAGGGGGTCCGTTTCAAGAGACCCAGTACTTC. Looking up the rest from reference TRBV7-2 and TRBJ2-5 gives the full variable domain: GAGVSQSPSNKVTEKGKDVELRCDPISGHTALYWYRQSLGQGLEFLIYFQGNSAPDKSGLPSDRFSAERTGGSVSTLTIQRTQQEDSAVYLCASSLGGPFQETQYFGPGTRLLVL.

In this sample, this clonotype turned up a few times. The V call is TRBV5-5, the J call TRBJ1-1; D uncertain. This CDR3 contains 15 residues. Germline loops: CDR1 SGHKS, CDR2 YYEKEE (reference sequence). V lost 4 bases to trimming and J lost 1 base, with 14 bases between them. CDR3 DNA sequence: TGTGCCAGCAGCCGCTCAGTTACCTCGAACACTGAAGCTTTCTTT. Translating it yields CASSRSVTSNTEAFF.

In its sample, this clonotype is medium-sized. The J gene is TRBJ2-7, the V gene TRBV27; no clear D gene. Trimming stripped 5 bases from V and 4 bases from J, with 18 bases between. Germline V gene lookup returns CDR1 MNHEY and CDR2 SMNVEV (reference sequence). The CDR3 runs 15 residues. The CDR3 coding sequence is TGTGCCAGCAGTAAATACGGGTTTTCGGGTTACGAGCAGTACTTC. As protein: CASSKYGFSGYEQYF.

The genes are TRBV30 and TRBJ1-2; TRBD1 might be the D (6 bases). Germline V gives CDR1 GTSNPN, CDR2 SVGIG (reference sequence). The V end was cut by 2 bases, the J end by 4 bases, with 17 bases between. The CDR3 consists of 15 residues. CDR3 bases: TGTGCCTGGAGTAAGACAGGCCAACTCATCTATGGCTACACCTTC. Residues: CAWSKTGQLIYGYTF.

The sample holds many counts of this clonotype. The rearrangement uses TRBV3-1 and TRBJ2-3; 11 nucleotides align to TRBD2. V lost 5 bases, J lost 8 bases, and 9 bases stayed unmatched. The CDR3 contains 15 residues. Per germline, CDR1 LGHDT and CDR2 YNNKEL (reference sequence). The CDR3 here is CASSGTSGGSGTQYF. The CDR3 DNA reads as TGTGCCAGCAGCGGAACTAGCGGGGGATCGGGTACGCAGTATTTT.

The chain is built from TRBV12-3 or TRBV12-4 and TRBJ1-1, with no clear D. V lost 8 bases to trimming and J lost 4 bases, with 8 bases between them. The CDR3 loop spans 11 amino acids. As DNA, the CDR3 is TGTGCCAGCCAGATGGGCACTGAAGCTTTCTTT. Protein sequence: CASQMGTEAFF.

This chain connects TRBV5-1 to TRBJ1-5; TRBD1 agrees at 11 bases. The V segment lost 5 bases and the J segment 10 bases; nucleotides outside the gene matches: 11. The CDR3 covers 15 residues. CDR1 is SGHRS, CDR2 YFSETQ, per germline. In nucleotides, the CDR3 is TGCGCCAGCAGAGTCGGACAGGGGGCGGTCGAACCCCAGCATTTT. Translated, it gives CASRVGQGAVEPQHF.

This clonotype was found a few times. This chain joins TRBV30 and TRBJ2-5, with D perhaps matching TRBD2 (5 bases). V lost 4 bases and J 4 bases, leaving 16 bases between the germline ends. Germline lookup yields CDR1 GTSNPN and CDR2 SVGIG (reference sequence). This CDR3 region has 14 residues. The CDR3 DNA reads TGTGCCTGGAACCCCGGGAACGCCATAGAGACCCAGTACTTC. It codes for CAWNPGNAIETQYF.

Many counts were recorded for this clonotype. The J gene is TRBJ1-4, the V gene TRBV19, with 8 nucleotides matching TRBD1. Germline V lookup: CDR1 LNHDA, CDR2 SQIVND (reference sequence). V trimming: 11 bases; J trimming: 4 bases; junction bases outside the gene matches: 12. CDR3 length: 15 residues. The CDR3 region is CAPTPRDRGNEKLFF. CDR3 nucleotide sequence: TGTGCCCCAACCCCCCGAGACAGGGGTAATGAAAAACTGTTTTTT.

The chain couples TRBV10-2 to TRBJ2-2; 10 nucleotides match TRBD2. The CDR3 has 17 residues. The germline CDR1 and CDR2 sequences are WSHSY and SAAADI. The trim removed 6 bases at V and 4 bases at J, leaving 11 bases unmatched. The CDR3 loop is CASRRRSGGASTGELFF. CDR3 DNA sequence: TGCGCCAGCAGGAGGAGGAGCGGGGGGGCGTCCACCGGGGAGCTGTTTTTT.

The chain is built from TRBV20-1 and TRBJ2-7; the D is unclear. Germline assignment: CDR1 DFQATT and CDR2 SNEGSKA (reference sequence). V was cut by 0 bases and J by 2 bases, with 5 bases left in between. The length of the CDR3 is 12 residues. This CDR3 reads CSARDAAYEQYF. CDR3 DNA: TGCAGTGCTAGAGACGCGGCCTACGAGCAGTACTTC.

Only a few counts were recorded for this clonotype. The genes are TRBV7-9 and TRBJ1-5, with D possibly TRBD1 on 5 matching bases. This CDR3 has 16 residues. Trimming left V 3 bases short and J 2 bases short, with 14 bases between. Germline V gene data show CDR1 as SEHNR and CDR2 as FQNEAQ (reference sequence). For the CDR3, the DNA is TGTGCCAGCAGCTTGCAAGTAGACAGTGGCAATCAGCCCCAGCATTTT. Its translation is CASSLQVDSGNQPQHF. The whole variable domain, remainder taken from reference TRBV7-9 and TRBJ1-5, is DTGVSQNPRHKITKRGQNVTFRCDPISEHNRLYWYRQTLGQGPEFLTYFQNEAQLEKSRLLSDRFSAERPKGSFSTLEIQRTEQGDSAMYLCASSLQVDSGNQPQHFGDGTRLSIL.

This clonotype has a handful of counts. The chain has TRBV6-6 and TRBJ1-5; D is unclear. V was trimmed by 2 bases and J by 6 bases, leaving 17 bases between them. The CDR3 runs 16 residues. Germline values: CDR1 MNHNY, CDR2 SVGAGI (reference sequence). The CDR3 DNA follows: TGTGCCAGCAGTTACGGGGAAGGGTCTCTCGGTCAGCCCCAGCATTTT. It translates to CASSYGEGSLGQPQHF.